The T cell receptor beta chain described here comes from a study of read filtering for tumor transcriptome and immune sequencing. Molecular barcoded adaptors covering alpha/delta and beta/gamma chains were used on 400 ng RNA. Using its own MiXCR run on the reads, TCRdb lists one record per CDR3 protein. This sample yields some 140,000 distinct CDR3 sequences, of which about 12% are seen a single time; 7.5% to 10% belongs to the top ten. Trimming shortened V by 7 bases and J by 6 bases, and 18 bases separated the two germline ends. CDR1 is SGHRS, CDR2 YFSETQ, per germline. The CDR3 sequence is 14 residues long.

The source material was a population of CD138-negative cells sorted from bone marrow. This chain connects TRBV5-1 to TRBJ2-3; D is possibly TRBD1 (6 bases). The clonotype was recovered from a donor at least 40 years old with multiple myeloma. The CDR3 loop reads CASARDKNGDTQYF. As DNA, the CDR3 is TGCGCCAGCGCCCGGGACAAAAACGGGGATACGCAGTATTTT. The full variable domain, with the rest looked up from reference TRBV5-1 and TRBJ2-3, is KAGVTQTPRYLIKTRGQQVTLSCSPISGHRSVSWYQQTPGQGLQFLFEYFSETQRNKGNFPGRFSGRQFSNSRSEMNVSTLELGDSALYLCASARDKNGDTQYFGPGTRLTVL.